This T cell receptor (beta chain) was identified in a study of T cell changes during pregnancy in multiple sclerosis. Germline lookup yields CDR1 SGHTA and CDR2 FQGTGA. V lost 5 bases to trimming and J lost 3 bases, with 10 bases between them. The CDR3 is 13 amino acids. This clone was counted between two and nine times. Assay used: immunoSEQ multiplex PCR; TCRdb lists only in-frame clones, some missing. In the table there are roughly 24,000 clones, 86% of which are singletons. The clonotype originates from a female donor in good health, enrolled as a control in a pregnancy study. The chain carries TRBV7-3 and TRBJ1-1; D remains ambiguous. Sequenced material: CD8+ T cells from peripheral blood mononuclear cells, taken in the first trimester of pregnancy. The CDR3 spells CASSPPGDTEAFF. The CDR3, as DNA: TGTGCCAGCAGCCCCCCCGGGGACACTGAAGCTTTCTTT.